This T cell receptor beta chain was found in a study of neoadjuvant nivolumab and ipilimumab in lung cancer. For the study at large: The combination arm added day-1 ipilimumab 1 mg/kg to nivolumab 3 mg/kg on days 1, 15, 29.

Study-wide results and limits: From pretherapy to surgery, tumor richness and clonality rose with dual therapy.

This clone was recorded once. Its target is unknown. Assay: immunoSEQ multiplex PCR; the TCRdb copy retains only in-frame clones and omits some. The sample lists under 4,000 clones; about 80% were seen once. V dropped 7 bases and J dropped 3 bases, with 15 bases sitting between them. Germline V gene sequence: CDR1 MNHNY, CDR2 SVGAGI (reference sequence). CDR3 size: 14 residues. This receptor was taken from an adult with non-small cell lung cancer. V and J are TRBV6-6 and TRBJ1-2, with D hard to call. The sequencing here drew on peripheral blood, taken after neoadjuvant nivolumab, alone or with ipilimumab, at or shortly before surgery. CDR3 in amino acids: CASTPSGEYYGYTF. CDR3 bases: TGTGCCAGCACTCCGTCTGGGGAATACTATGGCTACACCTTC.